The present entry profiles one T cell receptor (beta chain) with its context. Its antigen is not identified. These data are taken from a study of OX40 agonist ivuxolimab in advanced cancers. The study's findings and limits: Nonresponders included some who also had low normalized T-cell clonal expansion. More expanded clones were seen, on average, in CD8+ T cells than in CD4+.

Germline values: CDR1 SGHTA, CDR2 FQGNSA. V was clipped by 4 bases and J by 5 bases; unmatched bases: 2. The CDR3 sequence is 14 residues long. At baseline, cycle 4 day 1, and cycle 7 day 1, blood was sampled. TCRdb keeps only in-frame clones here, not all; method: immunoSEQ multiplex PCR. The table records about 71,000 clones, approximately 78% of them present only once. The source material was CD4+ or CD8+ T cells sorted from blood, sampled in a trial of the OX40 agonist ivuxolimab. This sequence originates from an adult with an advanced solid tumor such as melanoma, head and neck, liver or kidney cancer. The rearrangement joins TRBV7-2 to TRBJ2-1; 10 bases map to TRBD2. The CDR3: CASSSGLANNEQFF. In nucleotides, the CDR3 is TGTGCCAGCAGCTCGGGACTAGCGAACAATGAGCAGTTCTTC. Together with reference TRBV7-2 and TRBJ2-1, the CDR3 gives the full variable domain: GAGVSQSPSNKVTEKGKDVELRCDPISGHTALYWYRQSLGQGLEFLIYFQGNSAPDKSGLPSDRFSAERTGGSVSTLTIQRTQQEDSAVYLCASSSGLANNEQFFGPGTRLTVL.